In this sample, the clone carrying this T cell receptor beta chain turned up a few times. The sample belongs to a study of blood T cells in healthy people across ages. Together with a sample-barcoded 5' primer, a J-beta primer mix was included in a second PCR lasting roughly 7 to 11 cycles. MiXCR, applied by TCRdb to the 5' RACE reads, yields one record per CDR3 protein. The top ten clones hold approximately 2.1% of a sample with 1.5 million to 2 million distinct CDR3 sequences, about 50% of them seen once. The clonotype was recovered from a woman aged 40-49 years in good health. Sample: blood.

CDR3 amino acids: CSVEVTAKNEQFF. The CDR3 coding sequence is TGCAGCGTTGAAGTTACAGCCAAGAATGAGCAGTTCTTC. The V call is TRBV29-1, the J call TRBJ2-1; D not resolved. Trimming took off 1 base at V and 7 bases at J, with 11 bases between the two ends. Germline values: CDR1 SQVTM, CDR2 ANQGSEA. There are 13 residues in the CDR3.